The rows below give T cell receptor beta chains drawn from one sample of a study of OX40 agonist ivuxolimab in advanced cancers. Data came from immunoSEQ multiplex PCR; TCRdb stores just in-frame clones and leaves some out. There are around 80,000 clones in the sample; approximately 84% occur only once, and roughly 0.41% lies in the top ten. Material: CD4+ or CD8+ T cells sorted from blood, obtained in a trial of the OX40 agonist ivuxolimab. Source of these receptors: an adult with an advanced solid tumor such as melanoma, head and neck, liver or kidney cancer. The CDR3 runs from the conserved cysteine through the conserved F or W. Each record gives: clone size, V gene, D gene, J gene, CDR3 DNA, CDR3 protein. The D gene is left open where the match is weak. Not every row has a clone size; where given, it reads once, few, many or a size class.

>NA|TRBV27|NA|TRBJ2-3
TGTGCCAGCAGACCCTTTAGCACAGATACGCAGTATTTT
CASRPFSTDTQYF
>NA|TRBV29-1|NA|TRBJ2-2
TGCAGCGCAATGGGACTTCCAGGAACCGGGGAGCTGTTTTTT
CSAMGLPGTGELFF
>NA|TRBV7-9|TRBD1|TRBJ1-1
TGTGCCAGCAGCTACCCCCGGCCGGGACAGGGTGATACTGAAGCTTTCTTT
CASSYPRPGQGDTEAFF
>NA|TRBV6-5|NA|TRBJ2-5
TGTGCCAGCAGAAACCGCCCGGTGGGATCCGAGACCCAGTACTTC
CASRNRPVGSETQYF
>NA|TRBV9|NA|TRBJ1-2
TGTGCCAGCAGCGTATTGTTTTCGGGCGAGCGAGGCTACACCTTC
CASSVLFSGERGYTF
>NA|TRBV7-2|TRBD2|TRBJ2-7
TGTGCCAGCAGCTTAATACCTAGCGGGCGAGGGTACGAGCAGTACTTC
CASSLIPSGRGYEQYF
>NA|TRBV7-8|NA|TRBJ2-3
TGTGCCAGCAGTGCGCTAGGGGAGAGCACAGATACGCAGTATTTT
CASSALGESTDTQYF
>NA|TRBV29-1|TRBD1|TRBJ1-1
TGCAGCGCCCGACAGGGGGCCCCGAACACTGAAGCTTTCTTT
CSARQGAPNTEAFF
>NA|TRBV7-8|TRBD1|TRBJ2-2
TGTGCCAGCAGCTTGGGCCAGGGGGTAACCGGGGAGCTGTTTTTT
CASSLGQGVTGELFF
>NA|TRBV6-6|TRBD2|TRBJ2-7
TGTGCCAGCAGACCTAGCGGTTCCTACGAGCAGTACTTC
CASRPSGSYEQYF
>NA|TRBV7-8|TRBD1|TRBJ1-2
TGTGCCAGCAGCCGAGGGGGCTACTATGGCTACACCTTC
CASSRGGYYGYTF
>NA|TRBV19|NA|TRBJ2-3
TGTGCCAGTAGTTCCCGGACAGAGAGCACAGATACGCAGTATTTT
CASSSRTESTDTQYF
>NA|TRBV28|NA|TRBJ2-1
TGTGCCAGCAGTTTCGTGACTCTAGCGAATGAGCAGTTCTTC
CASSFVTLANEQFF
>NA|TRBV15|NA|TRBJ2-2
TGTGCCACCAGCAGAGACGGGACCTCGAACACCGGGGAGCTGTTTTTT
CATSRDGTSNTGELFF
>few|TRBV4-3|NA|TRBJ2-3
TGCGCCAGCAGCCAAGCTAGCAGCACAGATACGCAGTATTTT
CASSQASSTDTQYF
>NA|TRBV14|NA|TRBJ2-7
TGTGCCAGCAGCCAAGAGTTGGGGTCCCCCGAGCAGTACTTC
CASSQELGSPEQYF
>NA|TRBV2|NA|TRBJ1-4
TGTGCCAGCAGTGTCTCGGGAACTAATGAAAAACTGTTTTTT
CASSVSGTNEKLFF
>NA|TRBV28|TRBD1|TRBJ2-5
TGTGCCAGCAGCATACAGGGGGGCCAAGAGACCCAGTACTTC
CASSIQGGQETQYF
>NA|TRBV5-1|NA|TRBJ2-5
TGCGCCAGCAGCTGGAGGACTCGACAAGAGACCCAGTACTTC
CASSWRTRQETQYF
>NA|TRBV19|NA|TRBJ2-2
TGTGCCAGTAGTATTACAGGGTTTCGTACCGGGGAGCTGTTTTTT
CASSITGFRTGELFF
>NA|TRBV4-1|TRBD2|TRBJ2-3
TGCGCCAGCAGCCGGGGACTAGCGGGGGGCACAGATACGCAGTATTTT
CASSRGLAGGTDTQYF
>NA|TRBV5-1|NA|TRBJ2-7
TGCGCCAGCAGTCCCAGGTTGAGTCGAGCCCTCGTCTCATACGAGCAGTACTTC
CASSPRLSRALVSYEQYF
>NA|TRBV28|NA|TRBJ1-2
TGTGCCAGCAGTTTTGGCCAACCCACTTTATCCTATGGCTACACCTTC
CASSFGQPTLSYGYTF
>NA|TRBV5-1|TRBD2|TRBJ2-4
TGCGCCAGCAGGATAGCGGGGGTTGACAACATTCAGTACTTC
CASRIAGVDNIQYF
>NA|TRBV30|NA|TRBJ2-3
TGTGCCTGGAGTGCTTCCGTAGATACGCAGTATTTT
CAWSASVDTQYF
>once|TRBV28|TRBD1|TRBJ2-7
TGTGCCAGCAGTTTGGTCCCGGGACAGGGGGGTTACGAGCAGTACTTC
CASSLVPGQGGYEQYF
>NA|TRBV9|NA|TRBJ1-2
TGTGCCAGCAGTTCTGACAGTGTGGGTGGCTACACCTTC
CASSSDSVGGYTF